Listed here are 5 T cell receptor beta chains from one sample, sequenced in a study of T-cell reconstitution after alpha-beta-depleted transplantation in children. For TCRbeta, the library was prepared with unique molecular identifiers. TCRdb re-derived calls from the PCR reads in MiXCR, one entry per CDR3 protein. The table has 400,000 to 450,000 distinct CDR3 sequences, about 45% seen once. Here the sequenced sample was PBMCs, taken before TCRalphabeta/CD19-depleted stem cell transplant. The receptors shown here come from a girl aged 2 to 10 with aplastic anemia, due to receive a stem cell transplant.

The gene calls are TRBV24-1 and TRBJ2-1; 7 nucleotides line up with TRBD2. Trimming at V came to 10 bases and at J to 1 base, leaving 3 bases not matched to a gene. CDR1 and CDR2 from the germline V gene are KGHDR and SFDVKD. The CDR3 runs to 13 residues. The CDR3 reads CATLANSYNEQFF. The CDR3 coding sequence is TGTGCCACACTAGCGAATTCCTACAATGAGCAGTTCTTC.

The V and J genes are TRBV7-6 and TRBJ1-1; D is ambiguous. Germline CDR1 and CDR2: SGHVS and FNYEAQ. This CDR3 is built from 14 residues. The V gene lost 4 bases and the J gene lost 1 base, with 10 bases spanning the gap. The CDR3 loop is CASSSDWGNTEAFF. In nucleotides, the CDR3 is TGTGCCAGCAGCTCCGACTGGGGGAACACTGAAGCTTTCTTT. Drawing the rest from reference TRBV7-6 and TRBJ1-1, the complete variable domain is GAGVSQSPRYKVTKRGQDVALRCDPISGHVSLYWYRQALGQGPEFLTYFNYEAQQDKSGLPNDRFSAERPEGSISTLTIQRTEQRDSAMYRCASSSDWGNTEAFFGQGTRLTVV.

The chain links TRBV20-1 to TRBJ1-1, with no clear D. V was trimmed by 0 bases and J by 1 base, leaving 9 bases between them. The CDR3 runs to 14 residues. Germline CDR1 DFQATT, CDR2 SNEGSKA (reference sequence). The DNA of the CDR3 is TGCAGTGCTAGAGATCTACGGAAGAACACTGAAGCTTTCTTT. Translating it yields CSARDLRKNTEAFF.

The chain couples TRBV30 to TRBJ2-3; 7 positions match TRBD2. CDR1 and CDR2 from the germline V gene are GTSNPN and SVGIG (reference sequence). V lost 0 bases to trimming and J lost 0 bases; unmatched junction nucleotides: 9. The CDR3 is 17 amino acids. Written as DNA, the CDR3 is TGTGCCTGGAGTGTAAGCGCTAGCGGAACTAGCACAGATACGCAGTATTTT. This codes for CAWSVSASGTSTDTQYF.

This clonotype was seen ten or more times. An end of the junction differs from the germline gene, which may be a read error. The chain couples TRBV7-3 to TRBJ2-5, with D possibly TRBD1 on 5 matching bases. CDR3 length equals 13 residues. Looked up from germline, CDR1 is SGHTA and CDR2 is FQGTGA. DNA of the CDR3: TGCGCCAGCAGCCTGGGGCCCAGAGAGACCCAGTACTTC. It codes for CASSLGPRETQYF.